This T cell receptor beta chain derives from a study of blood T cell repertoires in COVID-19. Overall study: Researchers got acute and convalescent COVID-19 samples from the United States, Italy and Spain.

V was pared by 1 base and J by 0 bases, with 7 bases between. Germline CDR1 and CDR2: SGHVS and FQNEAQ. The CDR3 totals 15 residues. Only in-frame clones appear in the TCRdb table, and some are missing; sequencing was by immunoSEQ multiplex PCR. The table includes 150,000 to 200,000 clones, 75% to 85% detected once. Participant age was about 18 to 89 years, and participants resided in roughly 25 US areas. The receptor's source is a man between 45 and 60 years old who had recovered from COVID-19. This chain links TRBV7-8 with TRBJ1-5; D uncertain. The sequencing input was PBMCs or T cells enriched from blood (not recorded which). This CDR3 reads CASSLVGTSNQPQHF. CDR3 nucleotides: TGTGCCAGCAGCTTAGTGGGCACTAGCAATCAGCCCCAGCATTTT. The entire variable domain, with the rest obtained from reference TRBV7-8 and TRBJ1-5, is as follows: GAGVSQSPRYKVAKRGQDVALRCDPISGHVSLFWYQQALGQGPEFLTYFQNEAQLDKSGLPSDRFFAERPEGSVSTLKIQRTQQEDSAVYLCASSLVGTSNQPQHFGDGTRLSIL.